This T cell receptor (beta chain) was documented in a study of Graves' ophthalmopathy and Graves' hyperthyroidism. This CDR3 comprises 15 residues. CDR1 and CDR2 (germline): SGHTA, FQGNSA. Trimming cost V 5 bases and J 4 bases, with 17 bases left between them. In regard to this clonotype: Its antigen is not identified.

General observations from the study: Detected in blood as well were most expanded thyroid clonotypes with frequency above 0.001. As the model predicted ophthalmopathy progression, it achieved a sensitivity of 70.59% and a specificity of about 72%.

RNA served as the template for amplifying TCR beta CDR3 regions. An opening RT-PCR round employed HTBI primers and preceded a second-round multiplex PCR. Using its own MiXCR run on the multiplex PCR reads, TCRdb lists one record per CDR3 protein. The sample lists about 340,000 distinct CDR3 sequences, roughly 16% occurring once. This clonotype was sampled from an adult man with Graves' ophthalmopathy. The specimen was peripheral blood. The chain is built from TRBV7-2 and TRBJ1-1; D is perhaps TRBD1 (5 bases). This chain's CDR3 is CASSAGTLGATEAFF. The CDR3 DNA is TGTGCCAGCAGCGCCGGGACCCTTGGGGCCACTGAAGCTTTCTTT. Looking up the rest from reference TRBV7-2 and TRBJ1-1 gives the full variable domain: GAGVSQSPSNKVTEKGKDVELRCDPISGHTALYWYRQSLGQGLEFLIYFQGNSAPDKSGLPSDRFSAERTGGSVSTLTIQRTQQEDSAVYLCASSAGTLGATEAFFGQGTRLTVV.